This TCR beta chain came from a study of early T cells in non-severe SARS-CoV-2 infection (dated by TCRdb to 2020 to 2023). Notes on the research overall: Because TCR sequencing was done on bulk RNA from unsorted whole blood, the alpha and beta chains could not be paired. Broader findings and caveats from the paper: Matching against VDJdb was skewed toward anti-spike CD8 responses, likely underestimated virus-specific expansions, and missed private and CD4 specificities.

The V end loses 7 bases and the J end loses 2 bases, and a stretch of 17 bases separates them. The CDR3 has 15 amino acids, counting the end cysteine and phenylalanine. Kept here is only the CDR3 DNA, which spans 45 bases and is read in frame from base 1. Looking up the germline V gene (reference sequence) yields CDR1 DFQATT and CDR2 SNEGSKA. Concerning this clonotype: Its antigen is not yet known. The record has no base qualities; no much larger clone is one base away.

The receptor library was made with 5' RACE. The instrument given in TCRdb is NextSeq 500. To correct for sequencing error and PCR bias, the TCR library protocol tagged individual cDNA molecules with unique molecular identifiers. Both TCR alpha and beta chains were sequenced, and tight co-correlation was observed between alpha and beta sequence abundances in each sample. On the study's bioinformatics: Decombinator V4 was used to annotate the V gene, J gene and CDR3 of the TCR sequences. Expanded TCRs were defined as changing significantly between any two time points under a Poisson model with p below 0.0001. Abundances of TCRs were expressed as counts per million after normalisation to the total number of TCRs sequenced in each sample. TRAV1-2 paired with TRAJ12, TRAJ20 or TRAJ33 defined MAIT TCRs, while TRAV10 paired with TRAJ18 defined iNKT TCRs. VDJdb, accessed on 1 November 2021, was searched for TCRs annotated for CMV, EBV and SARS-CoV-2, and TCRs annotated for more than one antigen were excluded. The public sequencing data were trimmed at Q25 with fastp and processed into clonotypes with MiXCR by TCRdb, which kept only in-frame beta chains. When rows share a CDR3 protein, they turn into one entry using the most common DNA and genes. V and J calls and clone size were set by TCRdb, not the authors. Recorded for this sample are 83,000 or so distinct CDR3 sequences; roughly a tenth of them occurred a single time. Approximately 8% of the sample belongs to the ten largest clones.

This was a case-control study nested in a cohort of healthcare workers in London, UK, who had nasopharyngeal swab PCR tests and blood samples taken every week. Healthcare workers were recruited between 23 and 31 March 2020, during the week of the UK lockdown, and were followed weekly for up to about 16 weeks. Recombination connected TRBV20-1 to TRBJ2-2; no D gene call is confident. Sequencing used whole blood, obtained at baseline. The receptor comes from an adult who was a healthcare worker with PCR-confirmed SARS-CoV-2 infection or an uninfected control (not recorded which). The CDR3 region reads CSVHRATTNTGELFF. In nucleotide form, the sequence is TGCAGTGTCCACCGGGCCACGACTAACACCGGGGAGCTGTTTTTT.